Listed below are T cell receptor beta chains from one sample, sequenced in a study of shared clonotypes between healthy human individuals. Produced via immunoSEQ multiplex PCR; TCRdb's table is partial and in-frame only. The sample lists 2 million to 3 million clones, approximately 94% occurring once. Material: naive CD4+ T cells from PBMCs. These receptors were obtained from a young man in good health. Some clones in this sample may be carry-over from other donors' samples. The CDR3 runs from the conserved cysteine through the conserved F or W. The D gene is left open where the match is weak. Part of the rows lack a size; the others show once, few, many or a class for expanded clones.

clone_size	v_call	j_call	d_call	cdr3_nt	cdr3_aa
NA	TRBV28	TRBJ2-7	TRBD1	TGTGCCAGCAGTCCAGGGACAGTTGGGACCTACGAGCAGTACTTC	CASSPGTVGTYEQYF
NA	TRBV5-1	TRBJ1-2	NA	TGCGCCAGCAGCCCCGGGACGGGTTACGGCTACACCTTC	CASSPGTGYGYTF
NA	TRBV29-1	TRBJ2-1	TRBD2	TGCAGCGTTGAAGGTCTAGCGGGAGGAGGGTACAATGAGCAGTTCTTC	CSVEGLAGGGYNEQFF
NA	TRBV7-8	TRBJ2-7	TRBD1	TGTGCCAGCAGCCCCCGACAGGGGGCCTACGAGCAGTACTTC	CASSPRQGAYEQYF
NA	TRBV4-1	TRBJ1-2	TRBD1	TGCGCCAGCAGCCACCCCGGACAGGTAGAGGGCTACACCTTC	CASSHPGQVEGYTF
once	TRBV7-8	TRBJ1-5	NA	TGTGCCAGCAGCTTAGTCGGTAGCAATCAGCCCCAGCATTTT	CASSLVGSNQPQHF
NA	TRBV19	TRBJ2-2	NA	TGTGCCAGTACTACGGACACCGGGGAGCTGTTTTTT	CASTTDTGELFF
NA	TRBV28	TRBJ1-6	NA	TGTGCCAGCAGCCTGAGCTCCTATAATTCACCCCTCCACTTT	CASSLSSYNSPLHF
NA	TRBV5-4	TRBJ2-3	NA	TGTGCCAGCAGCTTGGCCTTCGGGGGTATTAAGGGCGATACGCAGTATTTT	CASSLAFGGIKGDTQYF
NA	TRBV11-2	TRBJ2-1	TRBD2	TGTGCCAGCAGCCCCTATGGCCTAGCGGGAGCACGGAATGAGCAGTTCTTC	CASSPYGLAGARNEQFF
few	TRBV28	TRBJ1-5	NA	TGTGCCAGCAGTACCGCGACACGTTTCAATCAGCCCCAGCATTTT	CASSTATRFNQPQHF
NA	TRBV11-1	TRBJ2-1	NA	TGTGCCAGCAGCTTCCTCAGGGGGGGAGTCGGGAATGAGCAGTTCTTC	CASSFLRGGVGNEQFF
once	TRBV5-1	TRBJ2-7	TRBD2	TGCGCCAGCAGCTCCGGACTAGCGGGGGACGGGCAGTACTTC	CASSSGLAGDGQYF
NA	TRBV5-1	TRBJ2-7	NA	TGCGCCAGCAGCTCCACCGGGGGATCCTACGAGCAGTACTTC	CASSSTGGSYEQYF
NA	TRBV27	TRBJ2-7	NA	TGTGCCAGCAGTTCCCTTTCCCCCTACGAGCAGTACTTC	CASSSLSPYEQYF
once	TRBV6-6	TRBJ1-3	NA	TGTGCCAGCAGTACGACCGACGGACGCTCTGGAAACACCATATATTTT	CASSTTDGRSGNTIYF
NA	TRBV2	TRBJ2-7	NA	TGTGCCAGCAGGGGGGGTACCGAGCAGTACTTC	CASRGGTEQYF
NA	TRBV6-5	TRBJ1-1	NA	TGTGCCAGCAGTTACTGGTCCAGCGGGAACACTGAAGCTTTCTTT	CASSYWSSGNTEAFF
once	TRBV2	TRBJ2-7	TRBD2	TGTGCCAGCAGTGAGCGGTTGTGGGCGGGAGTAGGTTACGAGCAGTACTTC	CASSERLWAGVGYEQYF
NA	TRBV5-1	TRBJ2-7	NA	TGCGCCAGCAGCTTGGGGGGAGGCCTATACGAGCAGTACTTC	CASSLGGGLYEQYF
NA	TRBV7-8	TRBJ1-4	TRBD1	TGTGCCAGCAGCGCCAGAAACAGGGGAACTAATGAAAAACTGTTTTTT	CASSARNRGTNEKLFF
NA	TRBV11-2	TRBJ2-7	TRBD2	TGTGCCAGCAGCTCCCCAGCGGGAGTGGGCCACGAGCAGTACTTC	CASSSPAGVGHEQYF
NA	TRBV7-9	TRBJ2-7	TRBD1	TGTGCCAGCACCCATGCCCCCCCGGGACAGGGCTCCTACGAGCAGTACTTC	CASTHAPPGQGSYEQYF
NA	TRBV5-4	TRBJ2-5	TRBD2	TGTGCCAGCAGTCCCACCCCGGGACTAGGGGAGACCCAGTACTTC	CASSPTPGLGETQYF
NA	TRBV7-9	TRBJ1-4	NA	TGTGCCAGCGGAGGGGACAATCTTGAAAAACTGTTTTTT	CASGGDNLEKLFF
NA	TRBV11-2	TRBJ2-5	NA	TGTGCCAGCAGCTTACGAGGGGCGGAGACCCAGTACTTC	CASSLRGAETQYF
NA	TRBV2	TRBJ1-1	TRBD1	TGTGCCAGCAGTGCCGGGACAGGCAATCGGAACACTGAAGCTTTCTTT	CASSAGTGNRNTEAFF
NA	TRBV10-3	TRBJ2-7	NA	TGTGCCATCAGTGCGGCGGGTGATTCCTACGAGCAGTACTTC	CAISAAGDSYEQYF
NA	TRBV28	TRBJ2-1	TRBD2	TGTGCCAGCAGTTGGGCGCCGGGAGGTTCGTTCTTC	CASSWAPGGSFF
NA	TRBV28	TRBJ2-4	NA	TGTGCCAGCAGTAACAGGGACCTAGCCAAAAACATTCAGTACTTC	CASSNRDLAKNIQYF
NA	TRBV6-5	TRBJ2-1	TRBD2	TGTGCCAGCAGCCGAACTAGCGGAGACTACAATGAGCAGTTCTTC	CASSRTSGDYNEQFF
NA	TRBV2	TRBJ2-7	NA	TGTGCCAGCAGTGATTACGAGCAGTACTTC	CASSDYEQYF
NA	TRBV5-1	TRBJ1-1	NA	TGCGCCAGCAGTAGGGACGGGAACACTGAAGCTTTCTTT	CASSRDGNTEAFF
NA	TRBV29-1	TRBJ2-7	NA	TGCAGCCTAACGAAGGGGGAGGCCTACGAGCAGTACTTC	CSLTKGEAYEQYF
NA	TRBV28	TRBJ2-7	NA	TGTGCCAGCAGCTCTACCAGGGCTACTCAGTACTTC	CASSSTRATQYF
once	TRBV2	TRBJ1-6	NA	TGTGCCAGCAGCACAGGGCCCTATTCACCCCTCCACTTT	CASSTGPYSPLHF
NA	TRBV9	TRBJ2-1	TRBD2	TGTGCCAGCAGCGTAGTAGCGGGACCTTACAATGAGCAGTTCTTC	CASSVVAGPYNEQFF
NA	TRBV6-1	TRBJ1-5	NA	TGTGCCACCTTCGATGTTTTCCGGGCGAGCCAGCCCCAGCATTTT	CATFDVFRASQPQHF
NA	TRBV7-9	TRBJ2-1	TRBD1	TGTGCCAGCAGCTTAGGGTCAGGGGGCGACCCATACGGTGAGCAGTTCTTC	CASSLGSGGDPYGEQFF
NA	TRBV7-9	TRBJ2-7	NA	TGTGCCAGCAGCGCGGTAGTCAGCTACTACGAGCAGTACTTC	CASSAVVSYYEQYF
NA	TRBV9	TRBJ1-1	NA	TGTGCCAGCGCGCCTGTTACAAACACTGAAGCTTTCTTT	CASAPVTNTEAFF
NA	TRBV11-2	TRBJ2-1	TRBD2	TGTGCCAGCAGCTTAGTCCCCACTAGCGGGAGAGCCTACAATGAGCAGTTCTTC	CASSLVPTSGRAYNEQFF
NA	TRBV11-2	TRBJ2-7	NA	TGTGCCAGCAGCTTAGCCGAGAAAAGGGCGCCAGGGTACTTC	CASSLAEKRAPGYF
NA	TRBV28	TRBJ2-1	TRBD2	TGTGCCAGCAGTCCCACTAGCGGGTCCCACACCTACAATGAGCAGTTCTTC	CASSPTSGSHTYNEQFF
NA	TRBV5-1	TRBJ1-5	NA	TGCGCCAGCAGCCCGGGGTCGGGTCAGCCCCAGCATTTT	CASSPGSGQPQHF
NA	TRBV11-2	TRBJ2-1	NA	TGTGCCAGCAGCCGGAACAATGAGCAGTTCTTC	CASSRNNEQFF